Listed here are 11 T cell receptor beta chains from one sample, sequenced in a study of tumor-infiltrating lymphocytes in primary liver carcinoma. Using a constant-region primer together with ProtoScript II reverse transcriptase, TCR beta cDNA was made from about 500 ng of total RNA. Investigators got TCR beta libraries out of three nested multiplex PCR rounds, done with slightly modified ARM-PCR. It was with TRBV1-TRBV30 forward primers and a C-beta reverse primer that the first two PCR rounds were run, at about 10 cycles each. TCRdb re-called the multiplex PCR reads through MiXCR, storing one row per CDR3 protein. The table has fewer than 250,000 distinct CDR3 sequences, over 80% seen once. DNA and RNA were both co-extracted from approximately 22-30 mg of bulk tissue that had not been sorted. The sequencing input was tumor tissue from primary liver carcinoma. These receptors originate from a man aged 35 to 55 with primary liver carcinoma and hepatitis B virus infection.

V and J are TRBV4-3 and TRBJ2-1; the D is unclear. The CDR3 is made up of 16 amino acids. Germline V gene data show CDR1 as LGHNA and CDR2 as YSLEER. The ends were cut back, 3 bases at V and 5 bases at J, with 17 bases in the middle. For the CDR3, the DNA is TGCGCCAGCAGCCAGTTCCCCTCCCCGACGGACAATGAGCAGTTCTTC. Translation: CASSQFPSPTDNEQFF.

This clonotype was observed a few times. Sequence at one end of the junction differs from germline and may be a read error. V is TRBV29-1 and J is TRBJ2-1, with 7 nucleotides matching TRBD1. The CDR3 contains 12 residues. The germline V gene encodes CDR1 SQVTM and CDR2 ANQGSEA. CDR3 loop: CSVKIPGQLHFF. In DNA, the CDR3 is TGTAGCGTTAAAATCCCGGGACAGTTGCACTTCTTC.

As to this clonotype: The junction shows a germline mismatch at one end, possibly a read error. The chain links TRBV4-2 to TRBJ2-2, with 9 bases that match TRBD2. Germline CDR1 reads LGHNA; CDR2 reads YNFKEQ. There are 16 residues in the CDR3. CDR3 DNA sequence: TGTGCCAGCAGCCAGGACTCAGCGGGGGGCAAGGGGGAGCTGTTATTT. Amino acid sequence: CASSQDSAGGKGELLF.

This clonotype was detected ten times or more. The chain joins TRBV5-6 to TRBJ1-1; possible D gene TRBD1, 5 bases. The V gene lost 4 bases and the J gene lost 0 bases, with 16 bases spanning the gap. The CDR3 covers 16 residues. The germline gives CDR1 SGHDT, CDR2 YYEEEE. The CDR3 DNA is TGTGCCAGCAGCGCGACAGAACTCCGTTTGAACACTGAAGCTTTCTTT. Its translation is CASSATELRLNTEAFF.

As to this clonotype: Lacking the conserved final phenylalanine or tryptophan, this CDR3 likely reflects a read error. The rearrangement joins TRBV29-1 to TRBJ2-2; 10 bases map to TRBD2. The germline V gene encodes CDR1 SQVTM and CDR2 ANQGSEA. The CDR3 is 15 amino acids. The CDR3 DNA reads as TGCGGCGTTGGGACTAGCGCGGCGAACACCGGGGAGCTGTTTCAT. Translation gives CGVGTSAANTGELFH.

CDR3 amino acids: CVRSLLWTGENEQYF. The CDR3, as DNA: TGTGTCAGAAGCTTACTATGGACTGGGGAAAACGAGCAGTACTTC. The chain has TRBV11-2 and TRBJ2-7, with D tentatively TRBD2 (5 bases). This CDR3 comprises 15 residues. The germline gives CDR1 SGHAT, CDR2 FQNNGV.

A word on this clonotype: The junction departs from the called germline gene at one end, perhaps through a read error. V gene TRBV29-1 combines with J gene TRBJ2-5, with a possible D match to TRBD1 (7 bases). Germline V CDR1 and CDR2: SQVTM, ANQGSEA. CDR3 length: 11 amino acids. The CDR3 coding sequence is TGCGGGGGACATGCAGGGGGGACGCAGTATTTC. Protein product: CGGHAGGTQYF.

This chain links TRBV30 with TRBJ2-5; the D is unclear. From germline, CDR1 is GTSNPN and CDR2 SVGIG (reference sequence). The CDR3 is 13 residues long. The CDR3 loop is CAWAKRAQETQYF. The CDR3 bases are TGTGCATGGGCGAAAAGGGCGCAAGAGACCCAGTACTTC.

Note on this clonotype: A much bigger clone sits one base away, suggesting this may be a read error. V is TRBV25-1 and J is TRBJ2-5; TRBD1 matches 7 bases. The CDR3 covers 15 residues. CDR1 is MGHDK, CDR2 SYGVNS, per germline. In DNA form, the CDR3 reads TGTGCCAGCAGGGATTCAGGGGGTTCCTACAATGAGCGGTTCTTC. Protein: CASRDSGGSYNERFF.

The chain employs TRBV19 and TRBJ2-1; D is perhaps TRBD2 (5 bases). The germline CDR1 and CDR2 sequences are LNHDA and SQIVND (reference sequence). V lost 5 bases and J 0 bases, leaving 14 bases between the germline ends. The CDR3 loop spans 16 amino acids. This CDR3 reads CASSEWRASSYNEQFF. In DNA form, the CDR3 reads TGTGCCAGTAGTGAATGGCGGGCGAGCTCCTACAATGAGCAGTTCTTC.

This chain uses TRBV29-1 with TRBJ2-1, with 11 bases that match TRBD2. Germline V gene data show CDR1 as SQVTM and CDR2 as ANQGSEA. The CDR3 has 14 residues. The CDR3 nucleotides are TGCGCCGTTGTATTGACTAGCGGGATAAATGAGCAGTTCTTC. It encodes CAVVLTSGINEQFF.